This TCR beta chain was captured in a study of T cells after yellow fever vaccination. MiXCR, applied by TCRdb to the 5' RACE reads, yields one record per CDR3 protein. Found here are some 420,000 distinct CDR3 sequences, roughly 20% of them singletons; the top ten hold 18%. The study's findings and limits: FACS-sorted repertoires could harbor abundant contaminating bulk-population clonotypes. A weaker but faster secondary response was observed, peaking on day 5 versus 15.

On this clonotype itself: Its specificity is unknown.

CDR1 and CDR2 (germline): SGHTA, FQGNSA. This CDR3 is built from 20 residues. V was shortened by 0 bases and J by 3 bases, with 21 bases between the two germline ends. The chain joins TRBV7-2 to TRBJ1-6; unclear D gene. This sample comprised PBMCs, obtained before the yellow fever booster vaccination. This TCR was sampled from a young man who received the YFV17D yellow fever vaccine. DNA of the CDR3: TGTGCCAGCAGCTTAGCGGCGTCAGGACGTCTCCTTAACTATAATTCACCCCTCCACTTT. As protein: CASSLAASGRLLNYNSPLHF.